Following are 24 T cell receptor beta chains from one sample sequenced in a study of control samples from healthy donors and cancer patients. The protocol was immunoSEQ multiplex PCR, while the TCRdb copy is restricted to in-frame clones and leaves out a portion. The data contain a few hundred thousand clones, roughly 90% of them singletons. The material sequenced was PBMCs. The receptors derive from a man between 40 and 49 years old with head and neck cancer.

The chain combines TRBV28 with TRBJ2-5, with D hard to call. The CDR3 covers 12 residues. Germline V lookup: CDR1 MDHEN, CDR2 SYDVKM. Trimming stripped 4 bases from V and 5 bases from J, with 8 bases between. CDR3 loop: CASSSPGETQYF. In DNA, the CDR3 is TGTGCCAGCAGTTCCCCCGGGGAGACCCAGTACTTC.

This clone was seen only once. The same CDR3 arises from other DNA sequences in this sample as well. The chain employs TRBV28 and TRBJ2-7; D gene unclear. The CDR3 sequence is 10 residues long. V lost 6 bases to trimming and J lost 3 bases, with 3 bases between them. The germline gives CDR1 MDHEN, CDR2 SYDVKM. CDR3: CASRDYEQYF. For the CDR3, the DNA is TGTGCCAGCAGGGACTACGAGCAGTACTTC.

V gene TRBV7-2 combines with J gene TRBJ2-3; TRBD2 might be the D (6 bases). V was pared by 5 bases and J by 0 bases, with 15 bases between. CDR1 is SGHTA, CDR2 FQGNSA, per germline. The CDR3 covers 16 residues. The CDR3 coding sequence is TGTGCCAGCAGCAGTCCGTGGAGCGGGAGCACAGATACGCAGTATTTT. Translating gives CASSSPWSGSTDTQYF.

The rearrangement links TRBV24-1 to TRBJ2-3, with TRBD1 matching over 7 bases. CDR1 and CDR2 (germline): KGHDR, SFDVKD. The J segment lost 3 bases and the V segment lost 5 bases, leaving 4 bases of the junction unmatched. The CDR3 totals 14 residues. The CDR3: CATSASTGTDTQYF. DNA of the CDR3: TGTGCCACCAGTGCCTCGACAGGGACAGATACGCAGTATTTT.

This clone was detected only a few times. This chain uses TRBV6-2 or TRBV6-3 with TRBJ1-5; D is perhaps TRBD1 (5 bases). Trimming left V 2 bases short and J 2 bases short, with 10 bases between. Per germline, CDR1 MNHEY and CDR2 SVGEGT. The CDR3 extends over 15 amino acids. The CDR3 region is CASSYDQGGNQPQHF. Written as DNA, the CDR3 is TGTGCCAGCAGTTACGACCAGGGAGGCAATCAGCCCCAGCATTTT.

The genes are TRBV6-5 and TRBJ2-1, with 8 bases matching TRBD2. CDR1 and CDR2 from the germline V gene are MNHEY and SVGAGI. Germline trimming cut 6 bases from V and 4 bases from J; bases unmatched to any gene: 8. This CDR3 spans 15 amino acids. As DNA, the CDR3 is TGTGCCAGCAGACTAGCGGCCGAGGTTTACAATGAGCAGTTCTTC. Its translation: CASRLAAEVYNEQFF.

The chain is built from TRBV6-5 and TRBJ2-1; D may correspond to TRBD1 or TRBD2 (5 bases each). The CDR3 extends over 15 amino acids. Trimming removed 2 bases at V and 2 bases at J, with 10 bases between. Per germline, CDR1 MNHEY and CDR2 SVGAGI. The CDR3: CASSYEGNTYNEQFF. Here the CDR3 DNA reads TGTGCCAGCAGTTACGAGGGGAACACCTACAATGAGCAGTTCTTC.

The chain recombines TRBV14 with TRBJ2-3; perhaps TRBD2 as D (6 bases). V gave up 5 bases and J gave up 5 bases, with 17 bases separating them. Germline V lookup: CDR1 SGHDN, CDR2 FVKESK. The CDR3 spans 15 residues. This CDR3 is CASSYLGFSGDTQYF. The CDR3 DNA reads as TGTGCCAGCAGCTATCTAGGATTTAGCGGAGATACGCAGTATTTT.

The CDR3 DNA reads as TGTGCCAGCAGTTCCGGGACTAGCGGGAGGTACACAGATACGCAGTATTTT. Its translation: CASSSGTSGRYTDTQYF. The chain is built from TRBV5-4 and TRBJ2-3, with 15 bases lining up with TRBD2. The CDR3 has 17 amino acids. V trimming: 5 bases; J trimming: 2 bases; junction bases outside the gene matches: 6. In germline, CDR1 is SGHNT, CDR2 YYREEE (reference sequence).

This sequence joins TRBV7-9 and TRBJ1-5; no firm D call. V dropped 2 bases and J dropped 4 bases, with 6 bases sitting between them. There are 13 residues in the CDR3. In germline, CDR1 is SEHNR, CDR2 FQNEAQ (reference sequence). The CDR3 DNA reads TGTGCCAGCAGCTTATACGGGAATCAGCCCCAGCATTTT. Residues: CASSLYGNQPQHF.

The CDR3 here is CASSLLQSNSPLHF. The CDR3 region has the DNA TGTGCCAGCAGTTTGCTGCAATCTAATTCACCCCTCCACTTT. The chain links TRBV28 to TRBJ1-6, with D hard to call. Trimming removed 3 bases at V and 6 bases at J, with 9 bases between. The CDR3 contains 14 residues. Germline CDR1 and CDR2: MDHEN and SYDVKM.

The chain combines TRBV11-2 with TRBJ1-5; the D gene is possibly TRBD1 (6 bases). Germline V gene sequence: CDR1 SGHAT, CDR2 FQNNGV. CDR3 length: 14 residues. V shed 3 bases and J shed 3 bases, with 9 bases lying between them. The CDR3 DNA follows: TGTGCCAGCAGCTTTGGACAGATCAATCAGCCCCAGCATTTT. This encodes CASSFGQINQPQHF.

This rearrangement joins TRBV11-2 to TRBJ1-5; 9 bases align to TRBD1. Germline CDR1 reads SGHAT; CDR2 reads FQNNGV. After removal of 5 bases from V and 4 bases from J, the junction contained 6 bases not matched to a gene. The CDR3 sequence is 15 residues long. CDR3: CASSPPGTGNQPQHF. The CDR3, as DNA: TGTGCCAGCAGCCCGCCGGGGACAGGGAATCAGCCCCAGCATTTT.

The genes are TRBV28 and TRBJ1-6, with 8 bases aligning to TRBD1. Germline loops: CDR1 MDHEN, CDR2 SYDVKM. V lost 6 bases and J lost 12; bases outside the gene matches: 10. The CDR3 totals 14 residues. The CDR3 here is CASRLGQGPLPLHF. The CDR3 bases are TGTGCCAGCAGGCTAGGACAGGGCCCGTTACCCCTCCACTTT. The complete variable domain, with remaining parts taken from reference TRBV28 and TRBJ1-6, reads DVKVTQSSRYLVKRTGEKVFLECVQDMDHENMFWYRQDPGLGLRLIYFSYDVKMKEKGDIPEGYSVSREKKERFSLILESASTNQTSMYLCASRLGQGPLPLHFGNGTRLTVT.

This clone was observed once. The CDR3 region is CASSSGQPYEKLFF. Written as DNA, the CDR3 is TGTGCCAGCAGTTCGGGACAGCCCTATGAAAAACTGTTTTTT. The rearrangement links TRBV6-6 to TRBJ1-4; TRBD1 agrees at 7 bases. The CDR3 length is 14 residues. Germline loops: CDR1 MNHNY, CDR2 SVGAGI (reference sequence). With V trimmed by 4 bases and J by 6 bases, 5 bases remained unmatched.

V and J are TRBV19 and TRBJ2-7; 8 bases are shared with TRBD1. The J segment lost 4 bases and the V segment lost 2 bases, leaving 10 bases of the junction unmatched. The CDR3 runs to 16 residues. Germline CDR1 and CDR2: LNHDA and SQIVND (reference sequence). The CDR3 region is CASSISGQGAIYEQYF. CDR3 DNA: TGTGCCAGTAGTATATCAGGACAGGGAGCGATTTACGAGCAGTACTTC.

This clone was seen a single time. This sequence joins TRBV19 and TRBJ1-2, with TRBD1 as a possible D gene (5 bases). This CDR3 is 13 amino acids long. Trimming took 7 bases from V and 6 from J, leaving 15 bases between them. The germline V gene has CDR1 LNHDA and CDR2 SQIVND (reference sequence). CDR3 sequence (DNA): TGTGCCAGTACCCTGCCGGGGCCGAATGGCTACACCTTC. Its protein product is CASTLPGPNGYTF.

This clone was seen once. The chain carries TRBV28 and TRBJ2-7, with 10 bases lining up with TRBD1. Germline trimming cut 11 bases from V and 7 bases from J; bases unmatched to any gene: 8. The germline V gene encodes CDR1 MDHEN and CDR2 SYDVKM. The CDR3 has 12 amino acids. The CDR3 DNA sequence: TGTGCCGCCCAGGGACAGGGGTGGGAGCAGTACTTC. This codes for CAAQGQGWEQYF.

This clone has more than one count but fewer than ten. The chain combines TRBV28 with TRBJ1-6, with D hard to call. Germline CDR1 MDHEN, CDR2 SYDVKM. The CDR3 spans 13 residues. V dropped 8 bases and J dropped 7 bases, with 12 bases sitting between them. In DNA, the CDR3 is TGTGCCAGCCTACCCTCGGGGAATTCACCCCTCCACTTT. It translates to CASLPSGNSPLHF.

The rearrangement links TRBV2 to TRBJ2-1; no reliable D call. In germline, CDR1 is SNHLY, CDR2 FYNNEI. This CDR3 contains 14 residues. The V and J ends lost 6 bases and 0 bases respectively, with 9 bases between them. For the CDR3, the DNA is TGTGCCAGCAGCCCGTTGACCTCCTACAATGAGCAGTTCTTC. It codes for CASSPLTSYNEQFF.

The chain joins TRBV11-2 to TRBJ2-1; D is ambiguous. The V gene's germline CDR1 is SGHAT and CDR2 FQNNGV. V was shortened by 2 bases and J by 9 bases, with 8 bases between the two germline ends. This CDR3 region has 12 residues. The CDR3: CASSLSQSEQFF. CDR3 nucleotide sequence: TGTGCCAGCAGCTTATCGCAGAGTGAGCAGTTCTTC.

This clone is a singleton in its sample. V usage is TRBV5-4 and J usage is TRBJ2-5; 8 nucleotides agree with TRBD2. CDR3 length: 13 residues. Losses at the gene ends were 0 bases for V and 14 bases for J; bases not matched to a gene: 9. Germline CDR1 is SGHNT and CDR2 is YYREEE (reference sequence). The DNA for the CDR3 is TGTGCCAGCAGCTTGGATGGGAGCGGGAGAAGATACTTC. Translating gives CASSLDGSGRRYF.

This rearrangement joins TRBV6-2 or TRBV6-3 to TRBJ1-2; D gene ambiguous. The CDR3 extends over 13 amino acids. Trimming stripped 0 bases from V and 6 bases from J, with 8 bases between. Germline-derived CDR1 and CDR2 are MNHEY and SVGEGT. In nucleotides, the CDR3 is TGTGCCAGCAGTTACTCGCACGGCGATGGCTACACCTTC. Amino acids: CASSYSHGDGYTF.

The chain is built from TRBV19 and TRBJ1-1, with a weak D call TRBD1 (5 bases). Germline CDR1 is LNHDA and CDR2 is SQIVND (reference sequence). Trimming stripped 5 bases from V and 1 base from J, with 14 bases between. This CDR3 spans 15 amino acids. CDR3: CASSHTRDGNTEAFF. The CDR3 nucleotides are TGTGCCAGTAGTCACACCCGGGACGGGAACACTGAAGCTTTCTTT.